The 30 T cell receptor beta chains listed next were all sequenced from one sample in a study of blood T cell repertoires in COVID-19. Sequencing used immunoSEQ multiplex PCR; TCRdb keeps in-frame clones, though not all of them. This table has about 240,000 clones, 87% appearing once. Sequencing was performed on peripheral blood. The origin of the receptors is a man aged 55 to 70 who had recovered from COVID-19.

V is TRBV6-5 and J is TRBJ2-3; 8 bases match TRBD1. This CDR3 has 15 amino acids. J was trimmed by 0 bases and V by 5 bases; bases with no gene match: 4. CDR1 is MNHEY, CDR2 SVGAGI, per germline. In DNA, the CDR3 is TGTGCCAGCAGTCGGACAGGGTTCAGCACAGATACGCAGTATTTT. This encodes CASSRTGFSTDTQYF.

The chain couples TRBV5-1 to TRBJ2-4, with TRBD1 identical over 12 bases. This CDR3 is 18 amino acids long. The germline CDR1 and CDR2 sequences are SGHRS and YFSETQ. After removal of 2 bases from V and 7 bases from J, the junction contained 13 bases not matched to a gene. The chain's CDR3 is CASSFRGQGAYSGNIQYF. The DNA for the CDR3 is TGCGCCAGCAGCTTTCGGGGACAGGGGGCTTATAGTGGTAACATTCAGTACTTC.

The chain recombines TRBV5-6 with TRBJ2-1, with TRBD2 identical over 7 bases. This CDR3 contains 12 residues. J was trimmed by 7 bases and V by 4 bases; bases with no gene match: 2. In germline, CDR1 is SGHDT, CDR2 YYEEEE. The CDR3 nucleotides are TGTGCCAGCAGCCCCGGGGGGAATGAGCAGTTCTTC. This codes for CASSPGGNEQFF.

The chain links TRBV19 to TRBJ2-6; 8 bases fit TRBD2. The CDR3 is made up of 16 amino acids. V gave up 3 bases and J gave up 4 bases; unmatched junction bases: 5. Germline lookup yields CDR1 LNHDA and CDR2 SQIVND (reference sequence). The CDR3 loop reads CASSMPGRAGANVLTF. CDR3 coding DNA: TGTGCCAGTAGTATGCCCGGGAGGGCGGGGGCCAACGTCCTGACTTTC.

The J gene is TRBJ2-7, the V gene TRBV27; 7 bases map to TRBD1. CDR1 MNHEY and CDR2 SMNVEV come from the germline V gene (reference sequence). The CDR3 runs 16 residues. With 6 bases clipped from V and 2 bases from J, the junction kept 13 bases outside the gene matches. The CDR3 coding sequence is TGTGCCAGCAGGCTCAACAGGGACAGTCGGCCCTACGAGCAGTACTTC. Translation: CASRLNRDSRPYEQYF.

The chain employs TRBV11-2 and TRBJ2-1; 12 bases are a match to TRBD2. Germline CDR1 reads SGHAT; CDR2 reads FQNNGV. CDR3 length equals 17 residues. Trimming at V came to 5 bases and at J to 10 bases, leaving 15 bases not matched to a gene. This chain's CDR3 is CASSLLVASGGEYEQFF. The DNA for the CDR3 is TGTGCCAGCAGCCTGCTGGTGGCTAGCGGGGGGGAATACGAGCAGTTCTTC.

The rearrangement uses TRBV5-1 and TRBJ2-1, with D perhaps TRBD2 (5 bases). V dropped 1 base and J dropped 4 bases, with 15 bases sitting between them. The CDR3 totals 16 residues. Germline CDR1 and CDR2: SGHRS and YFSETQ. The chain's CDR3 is CASSLYTGMIYNEQFF. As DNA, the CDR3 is TGCGCCAGCAGCTTGTATACCGGGATGATTTACAATGAGCAGTTCTTC.

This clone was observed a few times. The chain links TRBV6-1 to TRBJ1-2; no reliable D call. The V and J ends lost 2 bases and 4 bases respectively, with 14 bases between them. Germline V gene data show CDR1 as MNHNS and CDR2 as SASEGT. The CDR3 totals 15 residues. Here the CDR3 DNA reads TGTGCCAGCAGTGAAATAGAGGTCCGGGTCTATGGCTACACCTTC. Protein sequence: CASSEIEVRVYGYTF.

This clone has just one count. The CDR3 sequence: CASGQGGGYTF. The CDR3 region has the DNA TGTGCCTCCGGACAGGGAGGTGGCTACACCTTC. The chain couples TRBV30 to TRBJ1-2; TRBD1 matches at 8 bases. CDR1 and CDR2 (germline): GTSNPN, SVGIG (reference sequence). Trimming at V came to 7 bases and at J to 7 bases, leaving 5 bases not matched to a gene. The CDR3 contains 11 residues. Combining the CDR3 with reference TRBV30 and TRBJ1-2 gives the whole variable domain SQTIHQWPATLVQPVGSPLSLECTVEGTSNPNLYWYRQAAGRGLQLLFYSVGIGQISSEVPQNLSASRPQDRQFILSSKKLLLSDSGFYLCASGQGGGYTFGSGTRLTVV.

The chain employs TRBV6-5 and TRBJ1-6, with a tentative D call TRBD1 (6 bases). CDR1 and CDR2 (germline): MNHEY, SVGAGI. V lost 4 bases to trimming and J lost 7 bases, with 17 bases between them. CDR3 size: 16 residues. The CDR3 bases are TGTGCCAGCAGTTTTTCTCTCGACAGGTTAAATTCACCCCTCCACTTT. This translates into CASSFSLDRLNSPLHF.

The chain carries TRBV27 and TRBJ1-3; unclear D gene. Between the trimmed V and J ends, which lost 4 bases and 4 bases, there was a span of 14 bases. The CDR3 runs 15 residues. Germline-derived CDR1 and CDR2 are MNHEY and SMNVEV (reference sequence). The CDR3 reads CASSYKPQQGNTIYF. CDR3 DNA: TGTGCCAGCAGTTACAAACCCCAACAGGGAAACACCATATATTTT.

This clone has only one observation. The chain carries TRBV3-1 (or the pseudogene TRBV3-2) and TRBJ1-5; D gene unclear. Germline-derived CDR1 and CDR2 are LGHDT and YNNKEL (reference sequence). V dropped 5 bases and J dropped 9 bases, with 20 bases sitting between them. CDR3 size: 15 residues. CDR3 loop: CASSAAYTSQSPQHF. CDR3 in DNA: TGTGCCAGCAGCGCGGCCTACACGTCCCAATCGCCCCAGCATTTT.

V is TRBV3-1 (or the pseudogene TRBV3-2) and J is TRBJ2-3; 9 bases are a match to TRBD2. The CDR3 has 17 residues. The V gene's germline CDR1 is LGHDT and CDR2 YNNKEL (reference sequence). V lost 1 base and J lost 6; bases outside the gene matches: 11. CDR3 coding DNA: TGTGCCAGCAGCCAAGGCGGCGGGGGGGGACCCTCGGATACGCAGTATTTT. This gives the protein CASSQGGGGGPSDTQYF.

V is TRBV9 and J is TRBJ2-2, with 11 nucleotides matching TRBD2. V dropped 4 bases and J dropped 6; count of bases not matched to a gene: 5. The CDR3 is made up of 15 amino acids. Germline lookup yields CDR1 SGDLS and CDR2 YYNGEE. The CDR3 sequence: CASSTLSGGAGELFF. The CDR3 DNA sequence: TGTGCCAGCAGCACCCTTAGCGGGGGGGCCGGGGAGCTGTTTTTT.

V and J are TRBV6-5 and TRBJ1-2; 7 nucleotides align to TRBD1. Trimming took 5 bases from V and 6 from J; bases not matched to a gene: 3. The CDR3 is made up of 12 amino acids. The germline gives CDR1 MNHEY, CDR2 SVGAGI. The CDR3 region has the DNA TGTGCCAGCAGTCGGGACAGCCATGGCTACACCTTC. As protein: CASSRDSHGYTF.

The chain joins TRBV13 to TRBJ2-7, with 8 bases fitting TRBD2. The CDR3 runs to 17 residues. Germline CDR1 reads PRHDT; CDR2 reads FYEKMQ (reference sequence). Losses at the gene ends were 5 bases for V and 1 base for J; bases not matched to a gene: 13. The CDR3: CASSVTLRGEGSYEQYV. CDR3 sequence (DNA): TGTGCCAGCAGCGTTACGCTGCGGGGGGAGGGTTCCTACGAGCAGTACGTC.

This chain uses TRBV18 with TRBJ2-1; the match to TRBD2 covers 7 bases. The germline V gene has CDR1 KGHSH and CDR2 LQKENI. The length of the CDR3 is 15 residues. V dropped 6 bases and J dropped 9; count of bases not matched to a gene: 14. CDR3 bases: TGTGCCAGCTCCGAGAATCTGCGGGGGTTAGGTGAGCAGTTCTTC. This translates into CASSENLRGLGEQFF.

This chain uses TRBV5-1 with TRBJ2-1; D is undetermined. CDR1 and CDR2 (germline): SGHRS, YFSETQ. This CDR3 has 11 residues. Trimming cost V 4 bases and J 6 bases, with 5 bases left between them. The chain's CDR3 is CASSQANEQFF. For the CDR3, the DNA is TGCGCCAGCAGCCAGGCCAATGAGCAGTTCTTC.

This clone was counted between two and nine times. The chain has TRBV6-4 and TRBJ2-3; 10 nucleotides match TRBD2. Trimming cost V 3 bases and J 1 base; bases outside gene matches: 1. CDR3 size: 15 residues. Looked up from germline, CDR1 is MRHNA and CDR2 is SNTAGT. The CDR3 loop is CASSEGTSGTDTQYF. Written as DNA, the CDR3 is TGTGCCAGCAGTGAGGGGACTAGCGGCACAGATACGCAGTATTTT.

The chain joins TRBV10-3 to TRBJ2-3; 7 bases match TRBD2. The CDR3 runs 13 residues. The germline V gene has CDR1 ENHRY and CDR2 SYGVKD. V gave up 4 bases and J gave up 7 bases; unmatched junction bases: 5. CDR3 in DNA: TGTGCCATCAGTGGGGGGGGTTTTAATACGCAGTATTTT. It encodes CAISGGGFNTQYF.

This chain's CDR3 is CASSVGRAEPSGNTIYF. In DNA form, the CDR3 reads TGTGCCAGCAGCGTAGGGCGGGCCGAACCCTCTGGAAACACCATATATTTT. The V gene is TRBV9, the J gene TRBJ1-3; D call uncertain. CDR3 length equals 17 residues. The germline CDR1 and CDR2 sequences are SGDLS and YYNGEE. V was cut by 0 bases and J by 0 bases, with 13 bases left in between.

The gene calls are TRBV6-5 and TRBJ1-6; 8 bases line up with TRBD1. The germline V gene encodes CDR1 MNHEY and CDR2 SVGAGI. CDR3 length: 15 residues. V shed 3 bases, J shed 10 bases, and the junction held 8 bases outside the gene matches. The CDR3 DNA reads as TGTGCCAGCAGTTATTCCGACAGGGGAGCGTCACCCCTCCACTTT. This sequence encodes CASSYSDRGASPLHF.

The CDR3 loop reads CASSTDAAVTGYTF. CDR3 DNA: TGTGCCAGTAGTACAGACGCGGCGGTTACCGGCTACACCTTC. The rearrangement uses TRBV19 and TRBJ1-2, with D uncertain. CDR1 is LNHDA, CDR2 SQIVND, per germline (reference sequence). Trimming took off 4 bases at V and 8 bases at J, with 17 bases between the two ends. The CDR3 has 14 amino acids.

This CDR3 is CASSLVGTGGQPQHF. Here the CDR3 DNA reads TGTGCCAGCAGCTTAGTTGGGACAGGTGGCCAGCCCCAGCATTTT. The gene calls are TRBV7-8 and TRBJ1-5, with 8 bases that match TRBD1. The V gene's germline CDR1 is SGHVS and CDR2 FQNEAQ. Losses at the gene ends were 1 base for V and 7 bases for J; bases not matched to a gene: 6. The CDR3 contains 15 residues.

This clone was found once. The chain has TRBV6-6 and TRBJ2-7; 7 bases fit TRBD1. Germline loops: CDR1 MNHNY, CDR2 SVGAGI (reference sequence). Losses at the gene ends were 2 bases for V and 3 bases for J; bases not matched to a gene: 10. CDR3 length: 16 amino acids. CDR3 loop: CASSYGLDRLNYEQYF. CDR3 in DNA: TGTGCCAGCAGTTACGGGTTGGACAGGTTAAACTACGAGCAGTACTTC.

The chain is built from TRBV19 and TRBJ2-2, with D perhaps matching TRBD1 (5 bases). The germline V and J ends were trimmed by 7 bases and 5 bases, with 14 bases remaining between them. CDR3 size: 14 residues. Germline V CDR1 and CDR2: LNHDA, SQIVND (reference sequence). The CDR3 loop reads CASNPGRLTGELFF. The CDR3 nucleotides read TGTGCCAGTAACCCAGGGCGCTTAACCGGGGAGCTGTTTTTT.

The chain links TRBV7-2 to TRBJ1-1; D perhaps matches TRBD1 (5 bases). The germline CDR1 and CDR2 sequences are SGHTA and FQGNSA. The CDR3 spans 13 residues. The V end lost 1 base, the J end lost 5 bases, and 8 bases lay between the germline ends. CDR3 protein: CASSLVGVTEAFF. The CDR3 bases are TGTGCCAGCAGCTTAGTAGGGGTGACTGAAGCTTTCTTT.

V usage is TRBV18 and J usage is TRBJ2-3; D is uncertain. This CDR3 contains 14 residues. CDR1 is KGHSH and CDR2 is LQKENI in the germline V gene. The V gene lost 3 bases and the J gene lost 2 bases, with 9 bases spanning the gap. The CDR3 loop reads CASSPLSPTDTQYF. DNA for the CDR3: TGTGCCAGCTCACCCCTCTCTCCCACAGATACGCAGTATTTT.

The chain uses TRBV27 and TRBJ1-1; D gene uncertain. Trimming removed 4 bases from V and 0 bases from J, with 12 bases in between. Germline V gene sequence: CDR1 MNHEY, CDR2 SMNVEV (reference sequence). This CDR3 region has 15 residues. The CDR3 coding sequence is TGTGCCAGCAGTTCCGACCAGGTTATGAACACTGAAGCTTTCTTT. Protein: CASSSDQVMNTEAFF.

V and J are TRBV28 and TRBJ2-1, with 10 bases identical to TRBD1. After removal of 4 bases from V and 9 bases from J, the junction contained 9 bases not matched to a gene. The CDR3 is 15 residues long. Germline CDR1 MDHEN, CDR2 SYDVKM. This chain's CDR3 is CASSSPGTGASEQFF. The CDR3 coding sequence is TGTGCCAGCAGTTCCCCCGGGACAGGGGCCAGTGAGCAGTTCTTC.